These T cell receptor beta chains were read from a single sample in a study of control samples from healthy donors and cancer patients. Measured with immunoSEQ multiplex PCR; TCRdb has only the in-frame clones, and not every one. There are 150,000 or so clones in the sample; approximately 94% occur only once, and around 13% lies in the top ten. What was sequenced was blood. The source of these receptors is a man in his forties or fifties in good health. CDR3s include the opening cysteine and the closing phenylalanine or tryptophan. D genes are given only for firm matches. Clone size is shown for a subset of rows, as once, few, many or a class of expanded clone.

clone_size	v_call	j_call	d_call	cdr3_aa	cdr3_nt
.	TRBV19	TRBJ2-4	.	CASSIASLAKNIQYF	TGTGCCAGTAGTATAGCCAGCCTAGCCAAAAACATTCAGTACTTC
.	TRBV9	TRBJ2-7	TRBD2	CASSVAGGEVKGEQYF	TGTGCCAGCAGCGTAGCTGGGGGGGAGGTGAAAGGGGAGCAGTACTTC
.	TRBV7-9	TRBJ2-2	.	CASSFRGSTGELFF	TGTGCCAGCAGCTTCAGGGGTAGCACCGGGGAGCTGTTTTTT
.	TRBV9	TRBJ1-4	TRBD1	CASSVDDRVEEKLFF	TGTGCCAGCAGCGTAGACGACAGGGTGGAGGAAAAACTGTTTTTT
once	TRBV4-2	TRBJ1-2	.	CASSQDLNEDYGYTF	TGTGCCAGCAGCCAAGATCTTAACGAAGACTATGGCTACACCTTC
few	TRBV6-4	TRBJ2-3	TRBD2	CASSDSSGETDTQYF	TGTGCCAGCAGTGACTCTAGCGGGGAAACAGATACGCAGTATTTT
.	TRBV2	TRBJ1-1	.	CASTLQLTGNTEAFF	TGTGCCAGCACGCTCCAACTGACAGGAAACACTGAAGCTTTCTTT
few	TRBV4-3	TRBJ2-7	.	CASSQDQALSSYEQYF	TGCGCCAGCAGCCAAGATCAGGCTCTCAGCTCCTACGAGCAGTACTTC
.	TRBV11-3	TRBJ1-3	.	CASSLSSGNTIYF	TGTGCCAGCAGCCTCTCATCTGGAAACACCATATATTTT
.	TRBV6-5	TRBJ1-2	.	CASSFPGRYGYTF	TGTGCCAGCAGTTTCCCCGGTCGCTATGGCTACACCTTC
.	TRBV15	TRBJ2-1	TRBD2	CATSRGTSGNEQFF	TGTGCCACCAGCAGAGGGACTAGCGGGAATGAGCAGTTCTTC
.	TRBV24-1	TRBJ1-2	.	CATSDLAGNYGYTF	TGTGCCACCAGTGATTTGGCCGGGAACTATGGCTACACCTTC
.	TRBV7-8	TRBJ2-6	TRBD1	CASSLSDRGSGANVLTF	TGTGCCAGCAGCTTATCCGACAGGGGCTCGGGGGCCAACGTCCTGACTTTC
.	TRBV10-1	TRBJ2-3	.	CASSGLDTQYF	TGCGCCAGCAGTGGATTAGATACGCAGTATTTT
once	TRBV15	TRBJ1-1	.	CATSNRAWNTEAFF	TGTGCCACCAGCAACCGGGCCTGGAACACTGAAGCTTTCTTT
once	TRBV24-1	TRBJ2-1	TRBD2	CATSDPTSGGANEQFF	TGTGCCACCAGTGACCCAACTAGCGGGGGGGCGAATGAGCAGTTCTTC
.	TRBV5-1	TRBJ2-7	.	CASSLGGVGYEQYF	TGCGCCAGCAGCTTGGGAGGGGTCGGTTACGAGCAGTACTTC
.	TRBV6-6	TRBJ1-5	.	CASSYYPGSNQPQHF	TGTGCCAGCAGTTACTATCCGGGGTCCAATCAGCCCCAGCATTTT
.	TRBV15	TRBJ1-4	.	CATSRDGNEKLFF	TGTGCCACCAGCAGAGATGGGAATGAAAAACTGTTTTTT
.	TRBV7-9	TRBJ2-4	TRBD2	CASSSAGVGNIQYF	TGTGCCAGCAGCTCAGCGGGAGTTGGAAACATTCAGTACTTC
once	TRBV13	TRBJ2-2	.	CASSLETGTGELFF	TGTGCCAGCAGCTTAGAGACAGGCACCGGGGAGCTGTTTTTT
.	TRBV5-4	TRBJ2-1	.	CASNDNRNNEQFF	TGTGCCAGCAACGACAACAGGAACAATGAGCAGTTCTTC
.	TRBV5-4	TRBJ1-2	.	CASGDLTGNYGYTF	TGTGCCAGCGGAGACCTGACAGGAAACTATGGCTACACCTTC
.	TRBV5-1	TRBJ2-5	.	CASSTDSQETQYF	TGCGCCAGCAGCACAGACAGCCAAGAGACCCAGTACTTC
.	TRBV21-1	TRBJ2-1	.	CASSDYRNSSYNEQFF	TGTGCCAGCAGCGACTACAGAAATAGCTCCTACAATGAGCAGTTCTTC
.	TRBV24-1	TRBJ2-4	TRBD2	CATKVPGGFGWAKNIQYF	TGTGCCACCAAAGTACCCGGGGGGTTCGGTTGGGCCAAAAACATTCAGTACTTC
.	TRBV24-1	TRBJ2-3	.	CATSDTAQPSADTQYF	TGTGCCACCAGTGATACGGCCCAACCTTCCGCAGATACGCAGTATTTT
.	TRBV19	TRBJ2-1	.	CASSISSSYNEQFF	TGTGCCAGTAGTATTTCTAGCTCCTACAATGAGCAGTTCTTC
.	TRBV7-9	TRBJ2-7	TRBD2	CASSLELAGVYEQYF	TGTGCCAGCAGCTTAGAACTAGCGGGAGTCTACGAGCAGTACTTC
.	TRBV6-2/TRBV6-3	TRBJ2-5	.	CASSGTGSGTQYF	TGTGCCAGCAGCGGGACGGGGTCCGGGACCCAGTACTTC
once	TRBV11-3	TRBJ1-1	TRBD1	CASSPRQGVNTEAFF	TGTGCCAGCAGCCCGAGACAGGGGGTGAACACTGAAGCTTTCTTT
.	TRBV10-3	TRBJ1-5	TRBD1	CAISEWTGKANQPQHF	TGTGCCATCAGTGAGTGGACAGGGAAGGCCAATCAGCCCCAGCATTTT
.	TRBV11-3	TRBJ2-7	TRBD2	CASSLPRLAYEQYF	TGTGCCAGCAGCCTCCCGCGACTAGCATACGAGCAGTACTTC
.	TRBV5-5	TRBJ1-2	.	CASSLPMPNYGYTF	TGTGCCAGCAGCTTACCAATGCCTAACTATGGCTACACCTTC
.	TRBV21-1	TRBJ1-4	.	CASSKGSGPSNEKLFF	TGTGCCAGCAGCAAAGGATCGGGACCGAGTAATGAAAAACTGTTTTTT
many	TRBV5-1	TRBJ1-2	.	CASSLGTDFGYTF	TGCGCCAGCAGCTTGGGAACAGACTTCGGCTACACCTTC
.	TRBV9	TRBJ2-2	.	CASSVAPGELFF	TGTGCCAGCAGCGTAGCCCCCGGGGAGCTGTTTTTT
.	TRBV6-2/TRBV6-3	TRBJ1-1	.	CASSKDWGNTEAFF	TGTGCCAGCAGTAAGGACTGGGGGAACACTGAAGCTTTCTTT
.	TRBV28	TRBJ1-5	.	CASSSTGARQPQHF	TGTGCCAGCAGTTCCACGGGGGCGCGGCAGCCCCAGCATTTT
.	TRBV18	TRBJ2-7	TRBD1	CASYGTGSYEQYF	TGTGCCAGCTACGGGACAGGGTCCTACGAGCAGTACTTC
.	TRBV27	TRBJ1-2	TRBD1	CASSYLGRGRGGYTF	TGTGCCAGCAGTTACCTAGGGAGGGGGCGCGGTGGCTACACCTTC
.	TRBV9	TRBJ2-1	.	CASSLDRGSYNEQFF	TGTGCCAGCAGCCTTGATAGGGGTTCTTACAATGAGCAGTTCTTC
.	TRBV5-4	TRBJ2-7	.	CASSLRGEQYF	TGTGCCAGCAGCCTGAGGGGCGAGCAGTACTTC
.	TRBV28	TRBJ2-1	.	CASRGSDHNEQFF	TGTGCCAGCAGGGGTAGCGACCACAATGAGCAGTTCTTC
once	TRBV13	TRBJ2-3	TRBD2	CASSARLAGGPSDTQYF	TGTGCCAGCAGCGCCCGACTAGCGGGAGGGCCCTCAGATACGCAGTATTTT
.	TRBV6-5	TRBJ1-2	.	CASSPTTADYTF	TGTGCCAGCAGTCCCACGACAGCCGACTACACCTTC
.	TRBV6-4	TRBJ1-6	TRBD1	CASRGQGTNSPLHF	TGTGCCAGCAGAGGACAGGGGACTAATTCACCCCTCCACTTT
.	TRBV6-1	TRBJ1-2	.	CASSERAFSGGNYGYTF	TGTGCCAGCAGTGAAAGGGCTTTTTCCGGGGGGAACTATGGCTACACCTTC
.	TRBV29-1	TRBJ2-3	.	CSVRAGSMVTDTQYF	TGCAGCGTCCGCGCAGGCTCGATGGTCACAGATACGCAGTATTTT
.	TRBV18	TRBJ1-4	.	CASSPPGANEKLFF	TGTGCCAGCTCACCACCGGGGGCCAATGAAAAACTGTTTTTT
.	TRBV28	TRBJ2-7	.	CASSFTGEGYEQYF	TGTGCCAGCAGTTTTACAGGGGAGGGCTACGAGCAGTACTTC
.	TRBV9	TRBJ1-1	.	CASSVEAGAGNTEAFF	TGTGCCAGCAGCGTAGAGGCGGGAGCGGGGAACACTGAAGCTTTCTTT
.	TRBV21-1	TRBJ2-7	.	CASSIRDRVEQYF	TGTGCCAGCAGCATCCGGGACAGGGTAGAGCAGTACTTC
.	TRBV19	TRBJ1-1	.	CASSKGGILTNTEAFF	TGTGCCAGTAGTAAGGGCGGAATCTTAACTAACACTGAAGCTTTCTTT
.	TRBV5-6	TRBJ1-3	.	CASSLVTGSSGNTIYF	TGTGCCAGCAGCTTGGTGACAGGCAGCTCTGGAAACACCATATATTTT